These 14 T cell receptor beta chains originate from one sample sequenced in a study of cytomegalovirus exposure and HLA in healthy donors. PCR employed 60 Vbeta and 13 Jbeta primers. Libraries were prepared by immunoSEQ multiplex PCR; TCRdb keeps only in-frame clonotypes and omits some of them. The sample records over 150,000 clones, roughly 77% being singletons. The specimen sequenced was PBMCs. These TCRs come from a man aged 30 to 39 in good health and CMV-seropositive.

The CDR3 here is CASNRPDRAYEQYF. CDR3 DNA sequence: TGTGCCAGCAACCGGCCCGACAGGGCCTACGAGCAGTACTTC. The chain uses TRBV28 and TRBJ2-7; 7 bases are a match to TRBD1. This CDR3 is built from 14 residues. Looked up from germline, CDR1 is MDHEN and CDR2 is SYDVKM. J lost 2 bases, V lost 7 bases, and 8 bases had no gene match.

This clone was seen only once. This chain connects TRBV7-6 to TRBJ1-2, with unresolved D. Trimming took off 5 bases at V and 10 bases at J, with 20 bases between the two ends. From germline, CDR1 is SGHVS and CDR2 FNYEAQ. This CDR3 is 14 amino acids long. Here the CDR3 reads CASSPKSAGGPYTF. The CDR3, as DNA: TGTGCCAGCAGCCCCAAAAGTGCGGGTGGCCCCTACACCTTC.

This clone appeared a few times. The chain links TRBV5-1 to TRBJ2-1; D might be TRBD2 (6 bases). V was cut by 4 bases and J by 3 bases, with 14 bases left in between. This CDR3 comprises 15 residues. Per germline, CDR1 SGHRS and CDR2 YFSETQ. CDR3 sequence: CASSPGLADYNEQFF. The CDR3 region has the DNA TGCGCCAGCAGCCCCGGATTAGCGGACTACAATGAGCAGTTCTTC.

The chain couples TRBV28 to TRBJ2-7, with a possible D match to TRBD1 (5 bases). V lost 4 bases and J lost 0, with 13 bases in between. Looked up from germline, CDR1 is MDHEN and CDR2 is SYDVKM. CDR3 length: 15 residues. The CDR3 DNA sequence: TGTGCCAGCAGTTCGCCCTCGACAGTCTCCTACGAGCAGTACTTC. This codes for CASSSPSTVSYEQYF.

The chain carries TRBV6-5 and TRBJ2-7; D may be TRBD2 (7 bases). V lost 6 bases to trimming and J lost 1 base, with 13 bases between them. Germline loops: CDR1 MNHEY, CDR2 SVGAGI. CDR3 length equals 14 residues. The CDR3 DNA sequence: TGTGCCAGCAGAAGGGGGGGGAATTCCTACGAGCAGTACTTC. This sequence encodes CASRRGGNSYEQYF.

The V and J genes are TRBV6-5 and TRBJ2-1; 7 positions match TRBD2. The V and J ends lost 7 bases and 6 bases, in that order; junction bases with no gene match: 6. This CDR3 is 13 amino acids long. Per the germline V gene, CDR1 is MNHEY and CDR2 is SVGAGI. The CDR3, as DNA: TGTGCCAGCACCAGGTCGGGGGGCAATGAGCAGTTCTTC. Protein product: CASTRSGGNEQFF.

CDR3 sequence (DNA): TGTGCCAGCAGTGTTCAGGCCTATGGCTACACCTTC. Translated, it gives CASSVQAYGYTF. This chain joins TRBV2 and TRBJ1-2; D is unclear. The CDR3 is 12 residues long. Between the trimmed V and J ends, which lost 4 bases and 4 bases, there was a span of 7 bases. Germline V lookup: CDR1 SNHLY, CDR2 FYNNEI.

This chain connects TRBV9 to TRBJ1-5; D not resolved. The length of the CDR3 is 15 residues. V lost 6 bases and J 4 bases, leaving 17 bases between the germline ends. Germline CDR1 reads SGDLS; CDR2 reads YYNGEE. The CDR3 DNA follows: TGTGCCAGCACCCAAGGCGGGTCGGCAAATCAGCCCCAGCATTTT. This encodes CASTQGGSANQPQHF.

V is TRBV30 and J is TRBJ1-2; D possibly corresponds to TRBD1 (5 bases). Per germline, CDR1 GTSNPN and CDR2 SVGIG (reference sequence). V lost 2 bases to trimming and J lost 8 bases, with 12 bases between them. The CDR3 contains 12 residues. The CDR3 here is CAWSTGSRGYTF. The CDR3 bases are TGTGCCTGGAGTACAGGTTCGAGAGGCTACACCTTC.

DNA for the CDR3: TGTGCCAGCAGCCTCGGGACAGGGGGCGAAGGCTACACCTTC. Amino acid sequence: CASSLGTGGEGYTF. V gene TRBV28 combines with J gene TRBJ1-2; 12 bases map to TRBD1. This CDR3 is built from 14 residues. The germline V gene has CDR1 MDHEN and CDR2 SYDVKM. V was clipped by 6 bases and J by 8 bases; unmatched bases: 7.

This clone was counted a few times. The genes are TRBV19 and TRBJ1-1, with D unclear. The CDR3 loop spans 13 amino acids. The V end lost 4 bases, the J end lost 8 bases, and 14 bases lay between the germline ends. CDR1 and CDR2 from the germline V gene are LNHDA and SQIVND (reference sequence). The CDR3 region is CASSTTPAGEAFF. CDR3 DNA: TGTGCCAGTAGTACCACTCCCGCGGGCGAAGCTTTCTTT.

The chain has TRBV25-1 and TRBJ1-6; 7 bases map to TRBD1. Germline CDR1 and CDR2: MGHDK and SYGVNS. With V trimmed by 5 bases and J by 0 bases, 10 bases remained unmatched. This CDR3 has 18 residues. CDR3 in amino acids: CASSTRGQVGSYNSPLHF. The CDR3 bases are TGTGCCAGCAGTACCCGCGGACAGGTCGGCTCCTATAATTCACCCCTCCACTTT.

The rearrangement joins TRBV4-3 to TRBJ1-3; tentative D call: TRBD1 (6 bases). Per germline, CDR1 LGHNA and CDR2 YSLEER. V lost 4 bases, J lost 4 bases, and 8 bases lay in between. The length of the CDR3 is 13 residues. CDR3 DNA: TGCGCCAGCAGCCCTGGACAGGGAAACACCATATATTTT. Its protein is CASSPGQGNTIYF.

This clone was counted between two and nine times. V and J are TRBV11-1 and TRBJ2-3; 9 positions agree with TRBD2. Trimming at V came to 2 bases and at J to 6 bases, leaving 6 bases not matched to a gene. Germline values: CDR1 SGHAT, CDR2 FQDESV (reference sequence). The CDR3 runs 15 residues. CDR3 coding DNA: TGTGCCAGCAGCTTACTCAGCGGGGGGACGGATACGCAGTATTTT. Translating gives CASSLLSGGTDTQYF.